This TCR beta chain was sequenced in a study of cytomegalovirus exposure and HLA in healthy donors. The length of the CDR3 is 15 residues. Germline CDR1 is MNHEY and CDR2 is SMNVEV (reference sequence). Trimming removed 5 bases from V and 2 bases from J; junction bases left unmatched: 8. PCR primers comprised 60 Vbeta and 13 Jbeta primers. This table comes from immunoSEQ multiplex PCR, and its TCRdb copy is limited to in-frame clones, with some not included. Of around 170,000 clones in the sample, 84% are singletons; the top ten hold 0.38%. Material: PBMCs. This sequence originates from a boy between 2 and 10 years old in good health and CMV-seronegative. The J gene is TRBJ2-7, the V gene TRBV27; TRBD2 aligns across 8 bases. CDR3 sequence (DNA): TGTGCCAGCAGTCCCTCTAGCGGGCCAACCTACGAGCAGTACTTC. Translated: CASSPSSGPTYEQYF.